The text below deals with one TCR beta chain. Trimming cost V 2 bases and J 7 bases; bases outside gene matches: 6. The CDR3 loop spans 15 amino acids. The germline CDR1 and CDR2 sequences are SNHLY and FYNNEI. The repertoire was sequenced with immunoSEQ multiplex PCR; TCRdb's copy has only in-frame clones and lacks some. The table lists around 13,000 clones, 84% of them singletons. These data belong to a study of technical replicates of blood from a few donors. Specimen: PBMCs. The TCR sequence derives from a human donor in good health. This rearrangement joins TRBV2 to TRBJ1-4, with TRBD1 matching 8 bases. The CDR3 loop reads CASSEWAGGGEKLFF. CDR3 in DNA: TGTGCCAGCAGTGAATGGGCAGGGGGCGGTGAAAAACTGTTTTTT. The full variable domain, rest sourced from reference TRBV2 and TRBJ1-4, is EPEVTQTPSHQVTQMGQEVILRCVPISNHLYFYWYRQILGQKVEFLVSFYNNEISEKSEIFDDQFSVERPDGSNFTLKIRSTKLEDSAMYFCASSEWAGGGEKLFFGSGTQLSVL.